The T cell receptor beta chain described here comes from a study of CD8 T cells in Susac syndrome. TEMRA cells were FACS-enriched, with CD8+ and CD4+ T cells isolated negatively. V was clipped by 1 base and J by 1 base, with 7 bases between them. The CDR3 consists of 13 residues. Per the germline V gene, CDR1 is SQVTM and CDR2 is ANQGSEA. Study-level points and caveats: That the number of individuals in its TCR sequencing and HLA analysis was relatively small was acknowledged by the study.

RNA amounts of about 0.45 to 1 ug underwent reverse transcription with random hexamers. TCRdb passed the immunoSEQ multiplex PCR reads through MiXCR, listing each CDR3 protein once. The table records 160,000 or so distinct CDR3 sequences, 80% to 95% of them present only once. Comments on this clonotype: What it recognizes is unknown.

Sequenced input: CD4+ T cells from PBMCs. The rearrangement joins TRBV29-1 to TRBJ1-1, with unresolved D. The sequence was obtained from a human donor in good health. CDR3 residues: CSVEGQENTEAFF. CDR3 sequence (DNA): TGCAGCGTTGAAGGTCAGGAGAACACTGAAGCTTTCTTT.